Below are 14 T cell receptor beta chains sequenced from a single sample in a study of T cell responses to AZD1222 COVID-19 vaccine. Assay: immunoSEQ multiplex PCR; the TCRdb copy retains only in-frame clones and omits some. The sample has 140,000 to 150,000 clones, roughly nine tenths seen once. Here the sequenced sample was peripheral blood, taken on day 0 of AZD1222 vaccination. The receptors were gathered from an adult in good health.

The chain carries TRBV3-1 (or the pseudogene TRBV3-2) and TRBJ1-5, with a tentative D call TRBD1 (6 bases). Between the trimmed V and J ends, which lost 3 bases and 5 bases, there was a span of 17 bases. The CDR3 is 16 amino acids. Germline assignment: CDR1 LGHDT and CDR2 YNNKEL (reference sequence). The CDR3 DNA is TGTGCCAGCAGCCACCTTCCGGGGGGCCGGGATCAGCCCCAGCATTTT. Its protein is CASSHLPGGRDQPQHF.

This clone showed up just once. The chain recombines TRBV7-9 with TRBJ2-1; no clear D gene. The germline V gene has CDR1 SEHNR and CDR2 FQNEAQ (reference sequence). V was shortened by 3 bases and J by 9 bases, with 6 bases between the two germline ends. The CDR3 covers 11 residues. The CDR3 is CASSFTVEQFF. DNA for the CDR3: TGTGCCAGCAGCTTCACGGTTGAGCAGTTCTTC.

The chain recombines TRBV4-2 with TRBJ2-5; the match to TRBD2 covers 9 bases. After removal of 1 base from V and 4 bases from J, the junction contained 7 bases not matched to a gene. This CDR3 has 16 amino acids. CDR1 and CDR2 (germline): LGHNA, YNFKEQ. The CDR3 loop reads CASSQVGAGGGETQYF. The CDR3 region has the DNA TGTGCCAGCAGCCAAGTTGGAGCGGGAGGAGGAGAGACCCAGTACTTC.

The V and J genes are TRBV5-1 and TRBJ2-7; a possible D gene is TRBD1 (5 bases). This CDR3 has 14 residues. Looked up from germline, CDR1 is SGHRS and CDR2 is YFSETQ. Trimming took 2 bases from V and 6 from J, leaving 15 bases between them. CDR3 sequence reads: CASSFLLQGGEQYF. Written as DNA, the CDR3 is TGCGCCAGCAGCTTTCTACTGCAGGGTGGCGAGCAGTACTTC.

This sequence joins TRBV5-5 and TRBJ2-2; 8 nucleotides align to TRBD1. The CDR3 totals 16 residues. Germline lookup yields CDR1 SGHKS and CDR2 YYEKEE (reference sequence). The V gene end was trimmed by 4 bases and the J gene end by 4 bases; junction bases not matched to a gene: 9. The DNA for the CDR3 is TGTGCCAGCAGCAGAGGACAGGGCGGGACCACCGGGGAGCTGTTTTTT. Translating gives CASSRGQGGTTGELFF. Full variable domain (missing parts from reference TRBV5-5 and TRBJ2-2): DAGVTQSPTHLIKTRGQQVTLRCSPISGHKSVSWYQQVLGQGPQFIFQYYEKEERGRGNFPDRFSARQFPNYSSELNVNALLLGDSALYLCASSRGQGGTTGELFFGEGSRLTVL.

V is TRBV6-2 or TRBV6-3 and J is TRBJ2-1; no clear D. This CDR3 region has 16 residues. The V gene's germline CDR1 is MNHEY and CDR2 SVGEGT. The V end lost 1 base, the J end lost 0 bases, and 10 bases lay between the germline ends. The CDR3 DNA sequence: TGTGCCAGCAGTTACTTGGCTCCGAGCTCCTACAATGAGCAGTTCTTC. Protein sequence: CASSYLAPSSYNEQFF.

This clone was recorded only once. One junction end disagrees with the germline gene, perhaps due to a read error. This rearrangement joins TRBV15 to TRBJ1-5; TRBD1 matches 8 bases. The CDR3 spans 14 residues. CDR1 is LNHNV and CDR2 is YYDKDF in the germline V gene (reference sequence). The CDR3 reads CATSSDRGNQPQHF. CDR3 DNA: TGTGCCACCAGCAGCGACAGGGGCAATCAACCCCAGCATTTT.

V and J are TRBV27 and TRBJ2-7; 9 nucleotides agree with TRBD1. Germline CDR1 is MNHEY and CDR2 is SMNVEV (reference sequence). CDR3 size: 15 residues. The V gene end was trimmed by 6 bases and the J gene end by 6 bases; junction bases not matched to a gene: 12. CDR3 sequence: CASRGTGTGFPEQYF. CDR3 coding DNA: TGTGCCAGCAGGGGGACCGGGACAGGGTTTCCCGAGCAGTACTTC.

The chain has TRBV6-4 and TRBJ1-1, with 8 positions matching TRBD1. Germline lookup yields CDR1 MRHNA and CDR2 SNTAGT. The V segment lost 0 bases and the J segment 3 bases; nucleotides outside the gene matches: 15. The CDR3 is 19 residues long. The DNA of the CDR3 is TGTGCCAGCAGTGACTCGACAGGACAGGGAAGTTCGGGGGACACTGAAGCTTTCTTT. It is translated as CASSDSTGQGSSGDTEAFF.

This chain uses TRBV20-1 with TRBJ1-5; a weak D match, TRBD1 (5 bases). Germline-derived CDR1 and CDR2 are DFQATT and SNEGSKA (reference sequence). The CDR3 is 13 amino acids. V lost 3 bases and J lost 8, with 14 bases in between. CDR3 nucleotide sequence: TGCAGTGCTAGTTCGGGGCCTGGGGAGCCCCAGCATTTT. Protein: CSASSGPGEPQHF.

This clone has just one count. The chain combines TRBV6-5 with TRBJ2-1; 8 bases are a match to TRBD2. The trim removed 6 bases at V and 3 bases at J, leaving 4 bases unmatched. The germline gives CDR1 MNHEY, CDR2 SVGAGI. The CDR3 totals 14 residues. CDR3 coding DNA: TGTGCCAGCAGATCCGGGACTAGCTACAATGAGCAGTTCTTC. It codes for CASRSGTSYNEQFF.

The chain has TRBV19 and TRBJ1-5, with D possibly being TRBD1 (6 bases). This CDR3 comprises 16 residues. The ends were cut back, 6 bases at V and 1 base at J, with 16 bases in the middle. Germline V lookup: CDR1 LNHDA, CDR2 SQIVND (reference sequence). The CDR3 DNA reads as TGTGCCAGTAGGCTCCGGGACACCGTAAGCAATCAGCCCCAGCATTTT. This encodes CASRLRDTVSNQPQHF.

The rearrangement uses TRBV2 and TRBJ2-1; D gene uncertain. This CDR3 has 11 residues. V lost 4 bases, J lost 9 bases, and 7 bases lay in between. CDR1 is SNHLY, CDR2 FYNNEI, per germline. This chain's CDR3 is CASSASSEQFF. The DNA of the CDR3 is TGTGCCAGCAGTGCCTCTAGTGAGCAGTTCTTC.

This clone was picked up one time. This chain uses TRBV6-5 with TRBJ2-2, with D tentatively TRBD2 (5 bases). Germline V lookup: CDR1 MNHEY, CDR2 SVGAGI. V was pared by 0 bases and J by 4 bases, with 9 bases between. The CDR3 is 15 amino acids. CDR3 DNA sequence: TGTGCCAGCAGTTACTCGGCTAGCAGCACCGGGGAGCTGTTTTTT. Translating gives CASSYSASSTGELFF.